The 10 T cell receptor beta chains reported below all come from one sample, sequenced in a study of shared clonotypes between healthy human individuals. This table comes from immunoSEQ multiplex PCR, and its TCRdb copy is limited to in-frame clones, with some not included. Of about a million clones in the sample, approximately 80% were seen once. Sequenced material: memory CD4+ T cells sorted from blood. Subset defined: CD45RA-negative fraction. These receptors all come from a man younger than 35 in good health.

This rearrangement joins TRBV5-1 to TRBJ2-6; D is ambiguous. Germline-derived CDR1 and CDR2 are SGHRS and YFSETQ. CDR3 length equals 14 residues. V lost 5 bases and J lost 4, with 10 bases in between. CDR3 in DNA: TGCGCCAGCAGGCCCGACTCGGGGGCCAACGTCCTGACTTTC. This translates into CASRPDSGANVLTF.

This chain joins TRBV4-1 and TRBJ2-2, with 14 bases fitting TRBD2. Germline V gives CDR1 MGHRA, CDR2 YSYEKL. The CDR3 consists of 21 residues. V lost 2 bases to trimming and J lost 7 bases; unmatched junction nucleotides: 18. This CDR3 is CASSQSTLRRGLAGENGELFF. The CDR3 nucleotides read TGCGCCAGCAGCCAATCAACACTCAGGCGGGGACTAGCGGGAGAGAACGGGGAGCTGTTTTTT.

The chain recombines TRBV14 with TRBJ2-1; tentatively, D is TRBD1 (5 bases). The germline V gene encodes CDR1 SGHDN and CDR2 FVKESK. V lost 7 bases and J lost 5, with 18 bases in between. The CDR3 extends over 15 amino acids. This CDR3 reads CASTVLGVGHNEQFF. The CDR3 DNA is TGTGCCAGCACCGTCTTAGGGGTAGGGCACAATGAGCAGTTCTTC.

The chain recombines TRBV6-1 with TRBJ2-2; 10 bases map to TRBD2. Germline CDR1 is MNHNS and CDR2 is SASEGT. The CDR3 contains 16 residues. The trim removed 4 bases at V and 4 bases at J, leaving 6 bases unmatched. CDR3 region: CASSAPSGGLTGELFF. CDR3 nucleotides: TGTGCCAGCAGTGCCCCTAGCGGGGGACTCACCGGGGAGCTGTTTTTT.

The CDR3 region is CASSLVGQGVDTQYF. In DNA, the CDR3 is TGTGCCAGCAGCTTGGTGGGACAGGGGGTAGATACGCAGTATTTT. The J gene is TRBJ2-3, the V gene TRBV5-4; 11 bases fit TRBD1. The trim removed 0 bases at V and 5 bases at J, leaving 2 bases unmatched. This CDR3 is 15 amino acids long. CDR1 and CDR2 (germline): SGHNT, YYREEE (reference sequence).

The chain carries TRBV19 and TRBJ2-1; D remains unclear. The V gene lost 7 bases and the J gene lost 7 bases, with 17 bases spanning the gap. Germline V gives CDR1 LNHDA, CDR2 SQIVND (reference sequence). The CDR3 covers 14 residues. In DNA form, the CDR3 reads TGTGCCAGTACCCTTAGCCGGCTCTCTAATGAGCAGTTCTTC. Translated: CASTLSRLSNEQFF.

The chain recombines TRBV5-6 with TRBJ2-3; 8 bases are shared with TRBD1. This CDR3 is built from 12 residues. Trimming removed 4 bases from V and 6 bases from J; junction bases left unmatched: 1. The germline CDR1 and CDR2 sequences are SGHDT and YYEEEE. The CDR3 here is CASSRQGDTQYF. CDR3 bases: TGTGCCAGCAGCCGACAGGGGGATACGCAGTATTTT.

This clone has only one observation. The chain combines TRBV7-3 with TRBJ2-5; D possibly matches TRBD1 or TRBD2 (7 bases each). The J call may be wrong; the DNA end is better matched by TRBJ2-7. Germline V CDR1 and CDR2: SGHTA, FQGTGA. CDR3 length equals 15 residues. CDR3 residues: CASSLGGDSGYEQYF. The DNA of the CDR3 is TGTGCCAGCAGCTTAGGGGGGGACAGTGGCTACGAGCAGTACTTC.

The V call is TRBV6-6, the J call TRBJ2-7; D ambiguous. Germline assignment: CDR1 MNHNY and CDR2 SVGAGI (reference sequence). There are 11 residues in the CDR3. The CDR3, as DNA: TGTGCGATAGGAGCCCACTACGAGCAGTACTTC. Its translation is CAIGAHYEQYF.

Notes on this clone: An end of the junction differs from the germline gene, which may be a read error. This chain uses TRBV7-2 with TRBJ2-2, with TRBD2 matching 14 bases. The CDR3 covers 17 residues. Germline-derived CDR1 and CDR2 are SGHTA and FQGNSA. CDR3 residues: CASSLTSTSGRAGELFF. For the CDR3, the DNA is TGTGCCAGCAGCCTTACTTCGACTAGCGGGAGGGCCGGAGAGCTGTTTTTT.